The 25 T cell receptor beta chains given below trace back to one sample, sequenced in a study of shared clonotypes between healthy human individuals. The assay was immunoSEQ multiplex PCR, and TCRdb's table has in-frame clones only and misses some. Of 2 million to 2.5 million clones listed, 80% to 95% were seen once; the top ten hold about 0.39%. Sequences were obtained from naive CD4+ T cells from PBMCs. As to subset: CD45RA+ positively selected. The receptor source for this set is a man between 18 and 35 years old in good health. Some clones in this sample may be carry-over from other donors' samples.

The V and J genes are TRBV11-2 and TRBJ2-7, with 7 bases matching TRBD2. The germline V gene has CDR1 SGHAT and CDR2 FQNNGV. The trim removed 4 bases at V and 6 bases at J, leaving 9 bases unmatched. This CDR3 comprises 14 residues. CDR3 protein: CASSSIRLAVEQYF. The CDR3 nucleotides are TGTGCCAGCAGCTCGATCAGACTAGCCGTCGAGCAGTACTTC.

The J gene is TRBJ1-4, the V gene TRBV29-1; D is unclear. V shed 4 bases and J shed 2 bases, with 5 bases lying between them. Germline CDR1 and CDR2: SQVTM and ANQGSEA. The CDR3 is made up of 12 amino acids. This chain's CDR3 is CSVGQTNEKLFF. As DNA, the CDR3 is TGCAGCGTTGGGCAGACTAATGAAAAACTGTTTTTT.

The gene calls are TRBV2 and TRBJ2-5; a weak D match, TRBD2 (5 bases). The CDR3 is made up of 12 amino acids. Germline V gives CDR1 SNHLY, CDR2 FYNNEI. Deletions cut 5 bases from V and 5 bases from J, with 9 bases between. CDR3 protein: CASSSLVETQYF. As DNA, the CDR3 is TGTGCCAGCAGTTCACTAGTGGAGACCCAGTACTTC.

The chain combines TRBV5-1 with TRBJ2-7; D gene uncertain. Trimming took 4 bases from V and 2 from J, leaving 13 bases between them. The CDR3 length is 14 residues. The germline V gene has CDR1 SGHRS and CDR2 YFSETQ. The DNA for the CDR3 is TGCGCCAGCAGCCGACGACCAGGCACCTACGAGCAGTACTTC. Its translation: CASSRRPGTYEQYF.

V is TRBV7-3 and J is TRBJ2-1; possibly TRBD1 for D (5 bases). V was trimmed by 2 bases and J by 7 bases, leaving 15 bases between them. This CDR3 has 15 residues. Germline CDR1 reads SGHTA; CDR2 reads FQGTGA. Here the CDR3 reads CASSLAGFGPNEQFF. The CDR3, as DNA: TGTGCCAGCAGCTTAGCAGGGTTCGGCCCGAATGAGCAGTTCTTC. The whole variable domain, filled in from reference TRBV7-3 and TRBJ2-1, reads GAGVSQTPSNKVTEKGKYVELRCDPISGHTALYWYRQSLGQGPEFLIYFQGTGAADDSGLPNDRFFAVRPEGSVSTLKIQRTERGDSAVYLCASSLAGFGPNEQFFGPGTRLTVL.

The rearrangement joins TRBV5-1 to TRBJ2-5; 7 bases align to TRBD1. V shed 0 bases, J shed 5 bases, and the junction held 1 base outside the gene matches. The CDR3 loop spans 13 amino acids. Germline CDR1 and CDR2: SGHRS and YFSETQ. CDR3 loop: CASSLEGAETQYF. DNA of the CDR3: TGCGCCAGCAGCTTGGAGGGGGCGGAGACCCAGTACTTC.

This sequence joins TRBV5-4 and TRBJ2-5; 8 bases are a match to TRBD1. The CDR3 contains 15 residues. The J segment lost 2 bases and the V segment lost 2 bases, leaving 5 bases of the junction unmatched. CDR1 is SGHNT and CDR2 is YYREEE in the germline V gene (reference sequence). This chain's CDR3 is CASSLAGGFQETQYF. CDR3 nucleotide sequence: TGTGCCAGCAGCTTAGCAGGGGGCTTTCAAGAGACCCAGTACTTC.

The chain links TRBV19 to TRBJ2-3; weak D call: TRBD1 (5 bases). In germline, CDR1 is LNHDA, CDR2 SQIVND (reference sequence). The ends were cut back, 5 bases at V and 0 bases at J, with 12 bases in the middle. This CDR3 comprises 15 residues. The CDR3 DNA reads TGTGCCAGTAGTCGTCTCAGGGCAAGCACAGATACGCAGTATTTT. Encoded protein: CASSRLRASTDTQYF.

CDR3 sequence: CASNHRGLRNSPLHF. CDR3 in DNA: TGTGCCAGCAACCACAGGGGGCTAAGGAATTCACCCCTCCACTTT. The V gene is TRBV6-6, the J gene TRBJ1-6; 9 bases fit TRBD1. CDR1 MNHNY and CDR2 SVGAGI come from the germline V gene (reference sequence). The CDR3 length is 15 residues. Losses at the gene ends were 7 bases for V and 7 bases for J; bases not matched to a gene: 8.

The rearrangement links TRBV10-3 to TRBJ2-5, with D possibly called TRBD1 or TRBD2 (6 bases each). Trimming pared 6 bases from V and 5 bases from J, leaving 13 bases between. This CDR3 spans 13 amino acids. The germline CDR1 and CDR2 sequences are ENHRY and SYGVKD. The CDR3 here is CAIRRDIGETQYF. The CDR3 nucleotides read TGTGCCATCAGGCGGGACATCGGGGAGACCCAGTACTTC.

The chain joins TRBV15 to TRBJ1-2, with 8 bases fitting TRBD1. Per germline, CDR1 LNHNV and CDR2 YYDKDF (reference sequence). Unmatched junction bases numbered 8, after V lost 1 base and J lost 7 bases. The CDR3 runs 15 residues. The CDR3 DNA reads as TGTGCCACCAGCAGAGGTGCAGGGGGCGATGGTGGCTACACCTTC. Protein: CATSRGAGGDGGYTF.

The J gene is TRBJ2-5, the V gene TRBV5-4, with D perhaps assigned TRBD1 or TRBD2 (5 bases each). The ends were cut back, 2 bases at V and 4 bases at J, with 15 bases in the middle. The germline CDR1 and CDR2 sequences are SGHNT and YYREEE (reference sequence). This CDR3 is 15 amino acids long. As DNA, the CDR3 is TGTGCCAGCAGCTTTCCGGGGCAGGGAAGAGAGACCCAGTACTTC. Its translation is CASSFPGQGRETQYF.

This clone has a single count. V is TRBV28 and J is TRBJ1-1; D possibly corresponds to TRBD1 (5 bases). V lost 5 bases and J lost 4, with 11 bases in between. Per germline, CDR1 MDHEN and CDR2 SYDVKM. There are 13 residues in the CDR3. The chain's CDR3 is CASSKMTVTEAFF. Written as DNA, the CDR3 is TGTGCCAGCAGTAAGATGACAGTCACTGAAGCTTTCTTT.

CDR3 sequence reads: CASSIGTTDQPQHF. CDR3 coding DNA: TGTGCCAGTAGTATAGGGACAACCGATCAGCCCCAGCATTTT. This rearrangement joins TRBV19 to TRBJ1-5; possible D gene TRBD1, 5 bases. Germline V gene lookup returns CDR1 LNHDA and CDR2 SQIVND (reference sequence). This CDR3 is built from 14 residues. V lost 1 base and J 5 bases, leaving 9 bases between the germline ends.

The J gene is TRBJ1-2, the V gene TRBV10-2, with 12 bases fitting TRBD1. With 2 bases clipped from V and 1 base from J, the junction kept 2 bases outside the gene matches. CDR1 WSHSY and CDR2 SAAADI come from the germline V gene. The CDR3 runs 16 residues. CDR3: CASSEGTGGGNYGYTF. The CDR3 coding sequence is TGCGCCAGCAGTGAGGGGACAGGGGGCGGTAACTATGGCTACACCTTC.

The rearrangement links TRBV5-3 to TRBJ2-6; 8 nucleotides align to TRBD1. TRBV5-3 is an ORF, with its function uncertain. This CDR3 has 18 amino acids. Unmatched junction bases numbered 10, after V lost 4 bases and J lost 1 base. The CDR3 region is CARSTRTGIQSGANVLTF. Here the CDR3 DNA reads TGTGCCAGAAGCACGAGGACAGGGATACAGTCTGGGGCCAACGTCCTGACTTTC.

This chain connects TRBV6-1 to TRBJ1-2, with D perhaps matching TRBD1 (6 bases). The CDR3 totals 15 residues. Germline V gene sequence: CDR1 MNHNS, CDR2 SASEGT. V lost 3 bases to trimming and J lost 3 bases, with 14 bases between them. The CDR3 DNA is TGTGCCAGCAGTGATCTCGACAGGCTGTACTATGGCTACACCTTC. Protein sequence: CASSDLDRLYYGYTF.

This chain links TRBV30 with TRBJ2-5, with D possibly matching TRBD2 (7 bases). The V gene's germline CDR1 is GTSNPN and CDR2 SVGIG (reference sequence). This CDR3 spans 14 amino acids. V was clipped by 2 bases and J by 5 bases, with 15 bases between them. CDR3: CAWSSGGSSETQYF. The CDR3 bases are TGTGCCTGGAGTTCGGGGGGCTCTTCGGAGACCCAGTACTTC.

The CDR3: CASSLGRDETQYF. CDR3 coding DNA: TGTGCCAGCAGCTTAGGCAGGGATGAGACCCAGTACTTC. The genes are TRBV7-6 and TRBJ2-5, with D perhaps matching TRBD1 (5 bases). Per germline, CDR1 SGHVS and CDR2 FNYEAQ. V was trimmed by 1 base and J by 5 bases, leaving 8 bases between them. The CDR3 has 13 residues.

J is TRBJ1-6 and V is TRBV5-1; weak D call: TRBD1 (5 bases). V shed 4 bases and J shed 7 bases, with 9 bases lying between them. Germline CDR1 reads SGHRS; CDR2 reads YFSETQ. This CDR3 contains 13 residues. For the CDR3, the DNA is TGCGCCAGCAGCGGCGACAGAAATTCACCCCTCCACTTT. Amino acid sequence: CASSGDRNSPLHF.

This clone was picked up one time. The V gene is TRBV10-1, the J gene TRBJ2-5, with a possible D match to TRBD1 (7 bases). With 2 bases removed from V and 5 bases from J, the gap between germline ends came to 24 bases. From germline, CDR1 is WNHNN and CDR2 SYGVQD (reference sequence). CDR3 length: 18 residues. The chain's CDR3 is CASSEKGARDELNETQYF. The CDR3 nucleotides read TGCGCCAGCAGTGAGAAGGGGGCGCGGGACGAATTAAACGAGACCCAGTACTTC.

The chain has TRBV4-1 and TRBJ2-7; D is ambiguous. The CDR3 is 15 amino acids. Germline V gene sequence: CDR1 MGHRA, CDR2 YSYEKL. V lost 1 base to trimming and J lost 3 bases, with 13 bases between them. The CDR3 is CASSQVLQQSYEQYF. CDR3 coding DNA: TGCGCCAGCAGCCAAGTGTTGCAGCAGAGCTACGAGCAGTACTTC.

The chain is built from TRBV4-3 and TRBJ2-5, with a possible D match to TRBD2 (5 bases). Trimming took 3 bases from V and 7 from J, leaving 12 bases between them. Germline V gives CDR1 LGHNA, CDR2 YSLEER. This CDR3 is 13 amino acids long. The CDR3 region has the DNA TGCGCCAGCAGCCAGCGGTATGCGGGGACCCAGTACTTC. Amino acids: CASSQRYAGTQYF.

The gene calls are TRBV28 and TRBJ2-2; 11 bases are shared with TRBD2. Germline-derived CDR1 and CDR2 are MDHEN and SYDVKM. Trimming at V came to 2 bases and at J to 0 bases, leaving 2 bases not matched to a gene. There are 17 residues in the CDR3. In DNA form, the CDR3 reads TGTGCCAGCAGTTTAGGACTAGCGGGCGCGAACACCGGGGAGCTGTTTTTT. It yields the protein CASSLGLAGANTGELFF.

The chain is built from TRBV15 and TRBJ2-1, with 9 bases that match TRBD2. Germline lookup yields CDR1 LNHNV and CDR2 YYDKDF (reference sequence). The CDR3 is made up of 16 amino acids. Trimming removed 6 bases from V and 8 bases from J; junction bases left unmatched: 14. Here the CDR3 DNA reads TGTGCCACCAGATCTCGGTCGGGACTAGCCTCTCATGAGCAGTTCTTC. Its protein is CATRSRSGLASHEQFF.